The 18 T cell receptor beta chains below all came from one sample that was sequenced in a study of blood T cells in healthy people across ages. A sample-barcoded 5' primer and a J-beta primer mix were used in a second PCR of roughly 7 to 11 cycles. One entry per CDR3 protein results from TCRdb running MiXCR on the 5' RACE reads. The table lists around 1,000,000 distinct CDR3 sequences, around 27% of them singletons. This same sample was also part of a study on T cells of mothers and their children.

The sequencing sample was made of blood. These receptors all come from a girl aged 2-15 years in good health.

This clonotype appeared once. This chain connects TRBV7-6 to TRBJ2-7; D remains ambiguous. Germline-derived CDR1 and CDR2 are SGHVS and FNYEAQ. V lost 1 base and J 6 bases, leaving 13 bases between the germline ends. This CDR3 comprises 14 residues. The DNA for the CDR3 is TGTGCCAGCAGCTTAGATAGGCCTTTAGGCGAGCAGTACTTC. Translating it yields CASSLDRPLGEQYF.

V gene TRBV12-3 or TRBV12-4 combines with J gene TRBJ2-7; TRBD1 matches at 8 bases. This CDR3 has 11 amino acids. V gave up 6 bases and J gave up 9 bases; unmatched junction bases: 4. The CDR3 is CASRSGGGQYF. The CDR3 DNA reads TGTGCCAGCAGGTCAGGGGGCGGGCAGTACTTC.

Details on this clonotype: A read error is likely, as this CDR3 ends without the conserved phenylalanine or tryptophan. The chain uses TRBV5-1 and TRBJ1-1; D gene ambiguous. Trimming took 2 bases from V and 6 from J, leaving 11 bases between them. This CDR3 region has 13 residues. The germline V gene encodes CDR1 SGHRS and CDR2 YFSETQ. Here the CDR3 reads CASSFWGGAEAFS. The CDR3, as DNA: TGCGCCAGCAGCTTCTGGGGAGGCGCTGAAGCTTTCTCT.

V is TRBV9 and J is TRBJ1-2, with D possibly TRBD1 on 6 matching bases. The CDR3 length is 14 residues. The V end was cut by 0 bases, the J end by 6 bases, with 12 bases between. Germline V gives CDR1 SGDLS, CDR2 YYNGEE. CDR3 protein: CASSVGGQGHGYTF. In nucleotides, the CDR3 is TGTGCCAGCAGCGTAGGGGGGCAGGGCCATGGCTACACCTTC. Drawing the rest from reference TRBV9 and TRBJ1-2, the complete variable domain is DSGVTQTPKHLITATGQRVTLRCSPRSGDLSVYWYQQSLDQGLQFLIQYYNGEERAKGNILERFSAQQFPDLHSELNLSSLELGDSALYFCASSVGGQGHGYTFGSGTRLTVV.

The chain links TRBV9 to TRBJ1-3; D remains ambiguous. CDR3 size: 13 residues. Trimming took off 4 bases at V and 4 bases at J, with 9 bases between the two ends. Germline lookup yields CDR1 SGDLS and CDR2 YYNGEE. CDR3 region: CASSSSEGNTIYF. The CDR3, as DNA: TGTGCCAGCAGCAGCTCTGAGGGAAACACCATATATTTT.

This clonotype showed up just a few times. DNA for the CDR3: TGCGCCAGCAGCCTCGGGACTAGGGAGCTCTCCTACAATGAGCAGTTCTTC. Translating it yields CASSLGTRELSYNEQFF. The rearrangement links TRBV5-1 to TRBJ2-1; 8 bases are shared with TRBD2. With 4 bases clipped from V and 0 bases from J, the junction kept 9 bases outside the gene matches. Germline lookup yields CDR1 SGHRS and CDR2 YFSETQ. The CDR3 length is 17 residues.

This chain links TRBV6-1 with TRBJ2-5, with D unresolved. Germline CDR1 is MNHNS and CDR2 is SASEGT. The V end was cut by 2 bases, the J end by 5 bases, with 9 bases between. The CDR3 contains 13 residues. The CDR3 loop reads CASSEFTDETQYF. DNA of the CDR3: TGTGCCAGCAGTGAATTTACGGATGAGACCCAGTACTTC.

This clonotype was detected a few times. The chain combines TRBV6-2 or TRBV6-3 with TRBJ2-1, with D perhaps TRBD1 (6 bases). V shed 8 bases and J shed 9 bases, with 20 bases lying between them. Germline assignment: CDR1 MNHEY and CDR2 SVGEGT. There are 14 residues in the CDR3. The CDR3 sequence is CASEEQGRGSEQFF. The DNA for the CDR3 is TGTGCCAGCGAGGAGCAGGGGCGAGGTAGTGAGCAGTTCTTC.

In its sample, this clonotype was seen a few times. The rearrangement joins TRBV29-1 to TRBJ2-1, with 8 bases lining up with TRBD2. Looked up from germline, CDR1 is SQVTM and CDR2 is ANQGSEA. The CDR3 runs to 16 residues. J lost 2 bases, V lost 6 bases, and 12 bases had no gene match. This chain's CDR3 is CSVPTLGRGAYNEQFF. CDR3 nucleotide sequence: TGCAGCGTGCCCACTCTCGGGCGGGGGGCCTACAATGAGCAGTTCTTC.

The chain uses TRBV15 and TRBJ2-5; D not resolved. Between the trimmed V and J ends, which lost 1 base and 5 bases, there was a span of 11 bases. Looked up from germline, CDR1 is LNHNV and CDR2 is YYDKDF (reference sequence). This CDR3 has 14 amino acids. CDR3 DNA: TGTGCCACCAGCAGAGTTAGGGTTCAGGAGACCCAGTACTTC. As protein: CATSRVRVQETQYF.

This clonotype showed up just once. The chain has TRBV12-3 or TRBV12-4 and TRBJ1-4; D gene ambiguous. This CDR3 comprises 14 residues. Trimming shortened V by 1 base and J by 8 bases, and 11 bases separated the two germline ends. In DNA, the CDR3 is TGTGCCAGCAGTTTAGGGGAGGCAGACGAAAAACTGTTTTTT. Translated, it gives CASSLGEADEKLFF.

This chain links TRBV29-1 with TRBJ2-5; tentative D call: TRBD1 (5 bases). Trimming took off 1 base at V and 3 bases at J, with 6 bases between the two ends. Germline-derived CDR1 and CDR2 are SQVTM and ANQGSEA. The CDR3 contains 12 residues. Here the CDR3 DNA reads TGCAGCGTTGAAGGCAGGGAAGAGACCCAGTACTTC. Amino acid sequence: CSVEGREETQYF.

The rearrangement joins TRBV28 to TRBJ2-6; tentatively, D is TRBD2 (6 bases). This CDR3 contains 11 residues. In germline, CDR1 is MDHEN, CDR2 SYDVKM. V was trimmed by 8 bases and J by 8 bases, leaving 7 bases between them. The CDR3 spells CASGTSNVLTF. CDR3 DNA: TGTGCCAGCGGGACTTCCAACGTCCTGACTTTC.

V gene TRBV12-3 or TRBV12-4 combines with J gene TRBJ1-1; D remains ambiguous. CDR3 length: 13 amino acids. The V gene lost 8 bases and the J gene lost 4 bases, with 14 bases spanning the gap. CDR3 loop: CASVAYSATEAFF. CDR3 nucleotides: TGTGCCAGCGTCGCCTACAGTGCCACTGAAGCTTTCTTT.

CDR3 residues: CASSISAGDGEQFF. The CDR3 DNA is TGTGCCAGTAGTATATCAGCGGGAGATGGAGAGCAGTTCTTC. The V call is TRBV19, the J call TRBJ2-5; 8 positions match TRBD2. TRBJ2-1 explains the end of the DNA better; the J call may be wrong. The CDR3 spans 14 residues. The germline CDR1 and CDR2 sequences are LNHDA and SQIVND (reference sequence).

The chain has TRBV4-1 and TRBJ2-3; D gene unclear. The V gene's germline CDR1 is MGHRA and CDR2 YSYEKL. V lost 1 base and J 6 bases, leaving 14 bases between the germline ends. This CDR3 is built from 15 residues. For the CDR3, the DNA is TGCGCCAGCAGCCAAGTACAAGAGTGGCGTGATACGCAGTATTTT. It yields the protein CASSQVQEWRDTQYF.

V is TRBV6-1 and J is TRBJ2-1; 12 nucleotides match TRBD2. This CDR3 spans 15 amino acids. Germline lookup yields CDR1 MNHNS and CDR2 SASEGT. The V segment lost 6 bases and the J segment 5 bases; nucleotides outside the gene matches: 5. The CDR3 coding sequence is TGTGCCAGCAGGGACACTAGCGGGGGGAACAATGAGCAGTTCTTC. It encodes CASRDTSGGNNEQFF.

This clonotype turned up a few times. The chain carries TRBV20-1 and TRBJ2-5; possibly TRBD1 or TRBD2 for D (6 bases each). CDR1 is DFQATT and CDR2 is SNEGSKA in the germline V gene (reference sequence). Trimming cost V 6 bases and J 5 bases, with 25 bases left between them. The CDR3 is 16 residues long. The CDR3 reads CSAASVTGWEVETQYF. CDR3 nucleotide sequence: TGCAGTGCAGCTTCGGTGACAGGCTGGGAGGTGGAGACCCAGTACTTC.